Shown below are 5 T cell receptor beta chains from a single sample sequenced in a study of blood T cell repertoires in COVID-19. Method: immunoSEQ multiplex PCR; TCRdb's copy keeps in-frame clones and lacks some. In the table there are around 300,000 clones, around 90% of which are singletons. Input material: PBMCs or T cells enriched from blood (not recorded which). All receptors derive from a woman aged 18-35 years with acute COVID-19.

The J gene is TRBJ2-7, the V gene TRBV19; 8 positions match TRBD1. V gave up 5 bases and J gave up 5 bases; unmatched junction bases: 8. Germline V gene lookup returns CDR1 LNHDA and CDR2 SQIVND (reference sequence). The CDR3 sequence is 14 residues long. CDR3 nucleotides: TGTGCCAGTAGTTCCTACAGGGGGTCCCACGAGCAGTACTTC. Amino acid sequence: CASSSYRGSHEQYF.

The chain carries TRBV19 and TRBJ1-5; D may be TRBD1 (6 bases). CDR1 and CDR2 from the germline V gene are LNHDA and SQIVND (reference sequence). There are 17 residues in the CDR3. V was pared by 4 bases and J by 0 bases, with 16 bases between. In nucleotides, the CDR3 is TGTGCCAGTAGTAAAGAAGAGGGACATCATAGCAATCAGCCCCAGCATTTT. Translated, it gives CASSKEEGHHSNQPQHF.

The chain has TRBV11-3 and TRBJ2-3; 13 nucleotides agree with TRBD2. V was pared by 4 bases and J by 2 bases, with 6 bases of the junction left unmatched. CDR3 size: 17 residues. Germline-derived CDR1 and CDR2 are SGHNT and YENEEA. The CDR3 is CASSWGLAGPNTDTQYF. The DNA of the CDR3 is TGTGCCAGCAGCTGGGGACTAGCGGGGCCGAACACAGATACGCAGTATTTT.

This chain connects TRBV6-6 to TRBJ1-2; no clear D gene. Trimming removed 0 bases at V and 5 bases at J, with 10 bases between. The CDR3 spans 14 residues. CDR1 is MNHNY, CDR2 SVGAGI, per germline (reference sequence). The CDR3 protein is CASSYSTAGYGYTF. CDR3 bases: TGTGCCAGCAGTTACTCGACGGCAGGATATGGCTACACCTTC.

The chain has TRBV19 and TRBJ1-6; weak D call: TRBD1 (5 bases). CDR1 is LNHDA and CDR2 is SQIVND in the germline V gene (reference sequence). This CDR3 is 15 amino acids long. The germline V and J ends were trimmed by 3 bases and 0 bases, with 6 bases remaining between them. The CDR3 sequence is CASSIRVSYNSPLHF. As DNA, the CDR3 is TGTGCCAGTAGTATCAGGGTCTCCTATAATTCACCCCTCCACTTT.